This entry concerns a single TCR beta chain. The antigen remains unidentified. Measured with immunoSEQ multiplex PCR; TCRdb has only the in-frame clones, and not every one. The table lists around 100,000 clones, roughly 91% of them singletons. This record comes from a study of a mutant IDH1 vaccine in newly diagnosed glioma. Study-wide context: Vaccination was launched 4-6 weeks after radiotherapy alone, or with temozolomide cycles. Patients had received radiotherapy, temozolomide, or both previously, most receiving both. Treated patients comprised 62.5% males and around 40% females, mean age roughly 43 years.

Time point described: week 47, end of study. The investigators gave 300 ug of mutant IDH1 20-mer peptide in each vaccine dose, together with topical imiquimod. The germline V gene encodes CDR1 LNHDA and CDR2 SQIVND (reference sequence). Trimming removed 7 bases at V and 7 bases at J, with 14 bases between. The CDR3 extends over 13 amino acids. This sequence originates from a woman in her 50s with glioma. The chain combines TRBV19 with TRBJ1-5, with no clear D. This material consisted of PBMCs, taken from a glioma patient whose treatment included an IDH1 peptide vaccine. The CDR3: CASKGREGQPQHF. The CDR3 DNA sequence: TGTGCCAGTAAAGGAAGGGAGGGACAGCCCCAGCATTTT.